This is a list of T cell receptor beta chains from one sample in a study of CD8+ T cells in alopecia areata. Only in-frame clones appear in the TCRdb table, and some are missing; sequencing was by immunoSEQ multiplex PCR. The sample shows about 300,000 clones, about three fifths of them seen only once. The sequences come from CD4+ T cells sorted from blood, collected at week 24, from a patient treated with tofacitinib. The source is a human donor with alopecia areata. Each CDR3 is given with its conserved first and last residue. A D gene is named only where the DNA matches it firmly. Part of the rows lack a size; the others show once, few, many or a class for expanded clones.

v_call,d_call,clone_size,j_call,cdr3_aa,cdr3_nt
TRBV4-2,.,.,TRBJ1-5,CASSQWGSEFGRTDRNQPQHF,TGTGCCAGCAGCCAATGGGGCTCGGAGTTCGGCAGGACTGATCGCAATCAGCCCCAGCATTTT
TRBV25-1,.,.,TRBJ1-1,CASSEYGSGTSAFF,TGTGCCAGCAGTGAATACGGGTCCGGGACATCGGCTTTCTTT
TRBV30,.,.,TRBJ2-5,CAWSVHQETQYF,TGTGCCTGGAGTGTACACCAAGAGACCCAGTACTTC
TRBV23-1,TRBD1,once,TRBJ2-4,CASSQTGRVKNIQYF,TGCGCCAGCAGTCAGACAGGGCGCGTGAAAAACATTCAGTACTTC
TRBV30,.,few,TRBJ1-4,CAWRFGTNEKLFF,TGTGCCTGGAGGTTCGGGACTAATGAAAAACTGTTTTTT
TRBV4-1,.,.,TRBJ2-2,CASSQDTQKNTGELFF,TGCGCCAGCAGCCAAGACACGCAGAAGAACACCGGGGAGCTGTTTTTT
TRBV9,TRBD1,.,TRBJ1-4,CASSSIPPHRGWDEKLFF,TGTGCCAGCAGCTCCATCCCCCCTCACAGGGGGTGGGATGAAAAACTGTTTTTT
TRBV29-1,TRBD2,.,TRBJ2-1,CSPSGGAVNEQFF,TGCAGCCCGAGCGGGGGGGCGGTAAATGAGCAGTTCTTC
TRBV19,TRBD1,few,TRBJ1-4,CASSRGQGTTNEKLFF,TGTGCCAGTAGCCGGGGACAGGGGACAACTAATGAAAAACTGTTTTTT
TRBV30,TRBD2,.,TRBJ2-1,CAWNWGSGGVGEQFF,TGTGCCTGGAATTGGGGTAGCGGGGGAGTAGGTGAGCAGTTCTTC
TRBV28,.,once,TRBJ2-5,CASSSGKETQYF,TGTGCCAGCAGCTCCGGAAAAGAGACCCAGTACTTC
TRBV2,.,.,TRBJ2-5,CASSPRETQYF,TGTGCCAGCAGCCCCCGTGAGACCCAGTACTTC
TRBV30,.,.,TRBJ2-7,CAWSDQLGSYEQYF,TGTGCCTGGAGCGACCAATTAGGGTCCTACGAGCAGTACTTC
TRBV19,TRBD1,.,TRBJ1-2,CASRAGPGQGGYGYTF,TGTGCCAGTAGAGCAGGCCCGGGACAGGGCGGCTATGGCTACACCTTC
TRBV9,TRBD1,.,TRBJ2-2,CASSIAGTGRTGELFF,TGTGCCAGCAGCATAGCCGGGACAGGGAGGACCGGGGAGCTGTTTTTT